Reported below is one T cell receptor beta chain. What it recognizes is unknown. Germline V gene data show CDR1 as ENHRY and CDR2 as SYGVKD. The V and J ends lost 4 bases and 4 bases, in that order; junction bases with no gene match: 9. The length of the CDR3 is 16 residues. This entry comes from a study of cytomegalovirus exposure and HLA in healthy donors. Study-wide results and caveats: As a later analysis showed, several of the most significant clusters appeared to be linked to common viral pathogens. The study listed approximately 170 cytomegalovirus-associated TCR beta chains.

PCR employed 60 Vbeta and 13 Jbeta primers. TCRdb keeps only in-frame clones here, not all; method: immunoSEQ multiplex PCR. The repertoire holds fewer than 150,000 clones, with about 79% as singletons. The receptor comes from a male donor in good health and CMV-seronegative. The sequencing input was PBMCs. V gene TRBV10-3 combines with J gene TRBJ1-1, with 10 nucleotides matching TRBD1. CDR3 nucleotides: TGTGCCATCAGTGGTAGACAGGGGGCGAGGACCACTGAAGCTTTCTTT. This encodes CAISGRQGARTTEAFF.